The 23 T cell receptor beta chains in this list originate from one sample, sequenced in a study of cytomegalovirus exposure and HLA in healthy donors. Researchers ran the PCR with 60 Vbeta and 13 Jbeta primers. Sequenced by immunoSEQ multiplex PCR; TCRdb stores in-frame clones only, minus some. The data hold approximately 140,000 clones, with 60% to 80% observed a single time. The sample consisted of PBMCs. The receptors stem from a female donor in good health and CMV-seronegative.

The V gene is TRBV2, the J gene TRBJ2-7, with a tentative D call TRBD1 (6 bases). V lost 5 bases, J lost 2 bases, and 13 bases lay in between. The CDR3 spans 14 residues. Germline V gives CDR1 SNHLY, CDR2 FYNNEI. The CDR3 reads CASSLQTGPYEQYF. Here the CDR3 DNA reads TGTGCCAGCAGTCTCCAGACAGGACCCTACGAGCAGTACTTC.

Comment on this clone: The same CDR3 can be traced to other DNA sequences in this sample. The chain carries TRBV5-1 and TRBJ2-7, with 9 bases identical to TRBD2. Trimming took 3 bases from V and 2 from J; bases not matched to a gene: 0. This CDR3 comprises 13 residues. CDR1 SGHRS and CDR2 YFSETQ come from the germline V gene. CDR3 sequence reads: CASSSSGAYEQYF. In DNA form, the CDR3 reads TGCGCCAGCAGCTCTAGCGGGGCCTACGAGCAGTACTTC.

J is TRBJ2-7 and V is TRBV7-6; 11 positions match TRBD2. Losses at the gene ends were 1 base for V and 3 bases for J; bases not matched to a gene: 2. This CDR3 spans 15 amino acids. Looked up from germline, CDR1 is SGHVS and CDR2 is FNYEAQ. CDR3 DNA: TGTGCCAGCAGCTTAGAGACTAGCGGGGACTACGAGCAGTACTTC. Protein sequence: CASSLETSGDYEQYF.

The rearrangement links TRBV30 to TRBJ2-2; D gene uncertain. Germline V gives CDR1 GTSNPN, CDR2 SVGIG (reference sequence). The V and J ends lost 4 bases and 7 bases respectively, with 25 bases between them. The CDR3 loop spans 17 amino acids. The CDR3 DNA follows: TGTGCCTGGACTCCTCGTGAGAGACAATGGGTTTTCGGGGAGCTGTTTTTT. This translates into CAWTPRERQWVFGELFF.

V is TRBV28 and J is TRBJ1-2; the match to TRBD1 covers 8 bases. The J segment lost 4 bases and the V segment lost 3 bases, leaving 10 bases of the junction unmatched. From germline, CDR1 is MDHEN and CDR2 SYDVKM. This CDR3 has 16 residues. The CDR3 DNA sequence: TGTGCCAGCAGTTTTGCTGGGCAGGGGGCTTCCTATGGCTACACCTTC. It encodes CASSFAGQGASYGYTF.

The gene calls are TRBV6-5 and TRBJ2-2, with a weak D call TRBD1 (8 bases). The V and J ends lost 4 bases and 4 bases respectively, with 16 bases between them. The CDR3 extends over 16 amino acids. Germline assignment: CDR1 MNHEY and CDR2 SVGAGI. CDR3 protein: CASSLRQGRGTGELFF. DNA of the CDR3: TGTGCCAGCAGTTTAAGACAGGGGAGGGGCACCGGGGAGCTGTTTTTT.

The chain joins TRBV5-1 to TRBJ2-1, with a possible D match to TRBD2 (6 bases). The V end lost 0 bases, the J end lost 5 bases, and 12 bases lay between the germline ends. CDR1 is SGHRS and CDR2 is YFSETQ in the germline V gene. The CDR3 contains 15 residues. The CDR3 protein is CASSLVRERDNEQFF. The CDR3 coding sequence is TGCGCCAGCAGCTTGGTCCGGGAGAGGGACAATGAGCAGTTCTTC.

The chain is built from TRBV7-2 and TRBJ2-1; 11 bases align to TRBD2. With V trimmed by 5 bases and J by 5 bases, 8 bases remained unmatched. The CDR3 is 16 residues long. The germline CDR1 and CDR2 sequences are SGHTA and FQGNSA. The DNA for the CDR3 is TGTGCCAGCAGCCCGGTAGCGGGAGGGGGCAACAATGAGCAGTTCTTC. It translates to CASSPVAGGGNNEQFF.

Regarding this clone: The junction shows a germline mismatch at one end, possibly a read error. This sequence joins TRBV7-8 and TRBJ2-5; TRBD1 aligns across 8 bases. The CDR3 is made up of 15 amino acids. Germline CDR1 and CDR2: SGHVS and FQNEAQ. The CDR3 here is CASSHGQGYQGTQYF. The CDR3 DNA reads as TGTGCCAGCAGCCACGGACAGGGCTACCAAGGGACCCAGTACTTC.

The V call is TRBV29-1, the J call TRBJ1-1; D unclear. This CDR3 is 13 amino acids long. V dropped 0 bases and J dropped 7 bases, with 12 bases sitting between them. Germline V gene lookup returns CDR1 SQVTM and CDR2 ANQGSEA. CDR3 region: CSVEEVAAREAFF. CDR3 nucleotides: TGCAGCGTTGAAGAGGTGGCGGCCCGTGAAGCTTTCTTT.

V and J are TRBV4-1 and TRBJ2-5; D is perhaps TRBD1 (5 bases). V was cut by 1 base and J by 11 bases, with 23 bases left in between. Germline CDR1 reads MGHRA; CDR2 reads YSYEKL. The length of the CDR3 is 16 residues. The CDR3 DNA reads as TGCGCCAGCAGCCAAGGTGCCGGCTTGACAGTGTCCGTGCAGTACTTC. Translating gives CASSQGAGLTVSVQYF.

The chain uses TRBV4-1 and TRBJ2-2; 7 bases are shared with TRBD2. Germline lookup yields CDR1 MGHRA and CDR2 YSYEKL. The CDR3 covers 16 residues. The junction had 8 bases not matched to a gene; V was cut back by 0 bases and J by 7 bases. CDR3 DNA sequence: TGCGCCAGCAGCCAAGATCCAGGGCGGGAGCTCGGGGAGCTGTTTTTT. Amino acids: CASSQDPGRELGELFF.

The genes are TRBV30 and TRBJ2-5; TRBD2 agrees at 7 bases. The germline CDR1 and CDR2 sequences are GTSNPN and SVGIG (reference sequence). V dropped 6 bases and J dropped 1; count of bases not matched to a gene: 2. This CDR3 contains 12 residues. The CDR3 region has the DNA TGTGCCTGCGCTAGCGGCCAAGAGACCCAGTACTTC. Translated: CACASGQETQYF.

The V call is TRBV6-5, the J call TRBJ1-2; D is possibly TRBD1 (6 bases). The CDR3 runs to 14 residues. V gave up 2 bases and J gave up 7 bases, with 14 bases separating them. CDR1 and CDR2 from the germline V gene are MNHEY and SVGAGI. CDR3 DNA: TGTGCCAGCAGTTACGGAGGGGGGGCGGGTGGCTACACCTTC. This gives the protein CASSYGGGAGGYTF.

The V call is TRBV19, the J call TRBJ2-1, with 10 bases matching TRBD2. This CDR3 comprises 17 residues. From germline, CDR1 is LNHDA and CDR2 SQIVND (reference sequence). Trimming removed 3 bases from V and 3 bases from J; junction bases left unmatched: 8. CDR3 nucleotides: TGTGCCAGTAGTATCCCCTCGACTAGCGGGCTCTACAATGAGCAGTTCTTC. Translation: CASSIPSTSGLYNEQFF.

The genes are TRBV28 and TRBJ1-5; D is ambiguous. The CDR3 consists of 14 residues. V was clipped by 8 bases and J by 1 base, with 12 bases between them. CDR1 is MDHEN and CDR2 is SYDVKM in the germline V gene. In DNA, the CDR3 is TGTGCCAGCCTACGGGGTGGAAGCAATCAGCCCCAGCATTTT. Its translation is CASLRGGSNQPQHF.

This chain connects TRBV9 to TRBJ2-3; TRBD2 aligns across 8 bases. Germline values: CDR1 SGDLS, CDR2 YYNGEE. The CDR3 totals 16 residues. Trimming took 0 bases from V and 1 from J; bases not matched to a gene: 4. CDR3 sequence: CASSVAGRGGTDTQYF. Here the CDR3 DNA reads TGTGCCAGCAGCGTAGCTGGGCGGGGGGGCACAGATACGCAGTATTTT.

The chain recombines TRBV5-1 with TRBJ2-5; 8 nucleotides line up with TRBD1. The J call may not be correct, given that the DNA end is closer to TRBJ2-7. This CDR3 comprises 13 residues. CDR1 and CDR2 from the germline V gene are SGHRS and YFSETQ. Written as DNA, the CDR3 is TGCGCCAGCAGACAGGGGGGTCGGAACGAGCAGTACTTC. The encoded protein is CASRQGGRNEQYF.

The rearrangement joins TRBV7-9 to TRBJ2-1; D gene uncertain. CDR1 SEHNR and CDR2 FQNEAQ come from the germline V gene (reference sequence). The CDR3 consists of 11 residues. The germline V and J ends were trimmed by 6 bases and 8 bases, with 8 bases remaining between them. This chain's CDR3 is CASSFVYEQFF. The CDR3 DNA is TGTGCCAGCAGTTTTGTATATGAGCAGTTCTTC. Supplemented by reference TRBV7-9 and TRBJ2-1, the full variable domain reads DTGVSQNPRHKITKRGQNVTFRCDPISEHNRLYWYRQTLGQGPEFLTYFQNEAQLEKSRLLSDRFSAERPKGSFSTLEIQRTEQGDSAMYLCASSFVYEQFFGPGTRLTVL.

This chain connects TRBV2 to TRBJ2-7, with 8 nucleotides matching TRBD1. The CDR3 spans 12 residues. V shed 8 bases, J shed 5 bases, and the junction held 5 bases outside the gene matches. Germline CDR1 and CDR2: SNHLY and FYNNEI. CDR3 in DNA: TGTGCCAGCGCGGGACAGGCCCACGAGCAGTACTTC. It is translated as CASAGQAHEQYF.

V usage is TRBV19 and J usage is TRBJ1-5, with 8 bases that match TRBD1. CDR3 length: 17 amino acids. V dropped 2 bases and J dropped 2; count of bases not matched to a gene: 8. Germline CDR1 LNHDA, CDR2 SQIVND (reference sequence). CDR3 region: CASSISRGLRGNQPQHF. The CDR3, as DNA: TGTGCCAGTAGTATATCCAGGGGGCTTCGGGGCAATCAGCCCCAGCATTTT.

The rearrangement joins TRBV6-5 to TRBJ2-5, with D perhaps matching TRBD1 (6 bases). The end of the DNA fits TRBJ2-7 better, so the J call may be wrong. The germline gives CDR1 MNHEY, CDR2 SVGAGI. The CDR3 has 12 residues. The CDR3 bases are TGTGCCAGCAGCCTACAGGGTCACGAGCAGTACTTC. Protein product: CASSLQGHEQYF.

This clone was counted a few times. The CDR3 DNA is TGTGCCAGCAGTGAGCAGCAGGCCGCACGGGAAAAACTGTTTTTT. Translation: CASSEQQAAREKLFF. The chain is built from TRBV2 and TRBJ1-4, with D unresolved. The CDR3 runs to 15 residues. Germline V gene data show CDR1 as SNHLY and CDR2 as FYNNEI. V shed 3 bases and J shed 8 bases, with 16 bases lying between them.